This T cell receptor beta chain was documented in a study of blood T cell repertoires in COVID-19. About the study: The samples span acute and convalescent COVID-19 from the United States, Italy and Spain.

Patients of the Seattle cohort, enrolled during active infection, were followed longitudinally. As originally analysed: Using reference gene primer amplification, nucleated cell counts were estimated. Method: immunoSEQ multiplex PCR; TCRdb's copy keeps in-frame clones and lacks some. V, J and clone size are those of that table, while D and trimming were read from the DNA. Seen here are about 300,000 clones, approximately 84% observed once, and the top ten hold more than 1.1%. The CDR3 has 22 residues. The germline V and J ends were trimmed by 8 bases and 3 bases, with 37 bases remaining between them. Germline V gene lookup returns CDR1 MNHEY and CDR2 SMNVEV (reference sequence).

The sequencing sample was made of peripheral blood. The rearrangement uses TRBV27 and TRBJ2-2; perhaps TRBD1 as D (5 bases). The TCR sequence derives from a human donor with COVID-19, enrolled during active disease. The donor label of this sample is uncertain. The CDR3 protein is CASGNSSIRIWQSRQHTGELFF. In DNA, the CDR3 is TGTGCCAGCGGTAATAGTAGTATCCGTATTTGGCAAAGCAGACAGCACACCGGGGAGCTGTTTTTT.